What follows are 8 T cell receptor beta chains derived from one specimen sequenced in a study of shared clonotypes between healthy human individuals. CD45RO-negative, CCR7-positively selected cells formed the naive CD8 fraction, excluding terminally differentiated effector memory CD45RA+ cells. Repertoires were generated with immunoSEQ multiplex PCR, while TCRdb's copy carries only in-frame clones and drops some. This table has about 2.2 million clones, just over 90% appearing once. Sample: naive CD8+ T cells from PBMCs. All receptors derive from a man aged 18 to 30 in good health. Some clones in this sample may be carry-over from other donors' samples.

This clone appeared a few times. The genes are TRBV7-6 and TRBJ1-5; unclear D gene. Germline CDR1 and CDR2: SGHVS and FNYEAQ. The CDR3 is 13 amino acids. The V gene lost 5 bases and the J gene lost 5 bases, with 10 bases spanning the gap. The DNA of the CDR3 is TGTGCCAGCAGCGTGGAGGTTCATCAGCCCCAGCATTTT. Residues: CASSVEVHQPQHF.

The chain carries TRBV9 and TRBJ2-7; 8 bases are shared with TRBD2. Trimming took 0 bases from V and 7 from J; bases not matched to a gene: 12. Germline V CDR1 and CDR2: SGDLS, YYNGEE. CDR3 length: 16 amino acids. The CDR3 loop is CASSVGKAGGSQEQYF. DNA for the CDR3: TGTGCCAGCAGCGTAGGGAAGGCGGGAGGAAGTCAGGAGCAGTACTTC.

The V call is TRBV15, the J call TRBJ2-7; D perhaps matches TRBD2 (5 bases). The CDR3 runs to 14 residues. The germline V gene has CDR1 LNHNV and CDR2 YYDKDF (reference sequence). Deletions cut 9 bases from V and 3 bases from J, with 18 bases between. The CDR3 sequence is CATAAGIQGYEQYF. The CDR3 region has the DNA TGTGCCACAGCCGCGGGCATCCAAGGCTACGAGCAGTACTTC.

The genes are TRBV6-6 and TRBJ1-1; D unclear. Germline lookup yields CDR1 MNHNY and CDR2 SVGAGI (reference sequence). CDR3 length: 16 amino acids. V lost 0 bases to trimming and J lost 0 bases, with 11 bases between them. The CDR3 coding sequence is TGTGCCAGCAGTTACTCCCGGGTTCGCATGAACACTGAAGCTTTCTTT. This sequence encodes CASSYSRVRMNTEAFF.

The V gene is TRBV7-3, the J gene TRBJ1-3; 10 bases fit TRBD1. CDR3 size: 15 residues. Trimming took 4 bases from V and 4 from J; bases not matched to a gene: 4. Per the germline V gene, CDR1 is SGHTA and CDR2 is FQGTGA. CDR3 in DNA: TGTGCCAGCAGCTCGGGGACAGGGGTAGGAAACACCATATATTTT. Translated, it gives CASSSGTGVGNTIYF. Full variable domain (remainder filled in from reference TRBV7-3 and TRBJ1-3): GAGVSQTPSNKVTEKGKYVELRCDPISGHTALYWYRQSLGQGPEFLIYFQGTGAADDSGLPNDRFFAVRPEGSVSTLKIQRTERGDSAVYLCASSSGTGVGNTIYFGEGSWLTVV.

V is TRBV10-1 and J is TRBJ2-2; D might be TRBD1 (6 bases). Germline loops: CDR1 WNHNN, CDR2 SYGVQD (reference sequence). There are 15 residues in the CDR3. V lost 3 bases and J lost 0, with 8 bases in between. CDR3 loop: CASSDWTANTGELFF. The DNA for the CDR3 is TGCGCCAGCAGTGACTGGACAGCGAACACCGGGGAGCTGTTTTTT.

The chain combines TRBV13 with TRBJ2-6; possibly TRBD1 for D (5 bases). The CDR3 runs to 15 residues. Germline V gene lookup returns CDR1 PRHDT and CDR2 FYEKMQ (reference sequence). V lost 4 bases and J lost 3, with 10 bases in between. DNA for the CDR3: TGTGCCAGCAGCTGGGGCCTTTTTGGGGCCAACGTCCTGACTTTC. Protein: CASSWGLFGANVLTF.

A note on this clone: The same CDR3 is also encoded by other DNA sequences in this sample. This sequence joins TRBV14 and TRBJ2-7; a weak D match, TRBD1 (5 bases). The CDR3 totals 14 residues. Per germline, CDR1 SGHDN and CDR2 FVKESK. Trimming removed 3 bases at V and 2 bases at J, with 11 bases between. The CDR3 protein is CASSQGRGPYEQYF. The CDR3 DNA reads as TGTGCCAGCAGCCAGGGTAGGGGCCCCTACGAGCAGTACTTC.